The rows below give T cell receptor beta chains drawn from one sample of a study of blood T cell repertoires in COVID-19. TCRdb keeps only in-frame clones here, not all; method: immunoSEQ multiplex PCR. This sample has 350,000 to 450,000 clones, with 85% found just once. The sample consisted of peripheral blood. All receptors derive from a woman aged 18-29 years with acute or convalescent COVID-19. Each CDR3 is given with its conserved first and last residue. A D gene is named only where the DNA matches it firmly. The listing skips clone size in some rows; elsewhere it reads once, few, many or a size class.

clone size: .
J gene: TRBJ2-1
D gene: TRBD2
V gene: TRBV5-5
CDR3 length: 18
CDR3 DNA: TGTGCCAGCAGCCTAGGACTAGCGGGGGCCCCCCCCTACAATGAGCAGTTCTTC
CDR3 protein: CASSLGLAGAPPYNEQFF

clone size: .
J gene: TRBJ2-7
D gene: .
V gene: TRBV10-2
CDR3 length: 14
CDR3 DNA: TGCGCCAGCAGTGTGGGCAGGGGCAGGTACGAGCAGTACTTC
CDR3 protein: CASSVGRGRYEQYF

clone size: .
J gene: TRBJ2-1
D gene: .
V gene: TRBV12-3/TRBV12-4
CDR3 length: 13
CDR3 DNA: TGTGCCAGCACCGACAAGGGGTACAATGAGCAGTTCTTC
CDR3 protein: CASTDKGYNEQFF

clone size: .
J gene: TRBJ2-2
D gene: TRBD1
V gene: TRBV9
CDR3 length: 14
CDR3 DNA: TGTGCCAGCACCCGGGACAGTAACACCGGGGAGCTGTTTTTT
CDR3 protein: CASTRDSNTGELFF

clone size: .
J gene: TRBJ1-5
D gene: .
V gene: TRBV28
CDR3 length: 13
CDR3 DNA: TGTGCCAGCAGTCCTTCGGGGTTCCAGCCCCAGCATTTT
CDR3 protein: CASSPSGFQPQHF

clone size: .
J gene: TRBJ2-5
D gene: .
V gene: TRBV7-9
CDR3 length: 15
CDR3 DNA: TGTGCCAGCAGCTTTGCGCGGGATCGTGAAGAGACCCAGTACTTC
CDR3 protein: CASSFARDREETQYF

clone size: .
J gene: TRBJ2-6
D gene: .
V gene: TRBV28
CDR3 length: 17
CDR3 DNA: TGTGCCAGCAGTTTTGGACAACTCCAGTCTGGGGCCAACGTCCTGACTTTC
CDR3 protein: CASSFGQLQSGANVLTF

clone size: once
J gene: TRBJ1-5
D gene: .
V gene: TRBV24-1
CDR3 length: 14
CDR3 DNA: TGTGCCGCCAGTGATCCCGCAGATAATCAGCCCCAGCATTTT
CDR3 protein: CAASDPADNQPQHF

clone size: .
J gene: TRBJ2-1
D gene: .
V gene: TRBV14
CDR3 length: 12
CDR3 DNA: TGTGCCAGCAGCTGGACTCCGAATGAGCAGTTCTTC
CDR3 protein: CASSWTPNEQFF

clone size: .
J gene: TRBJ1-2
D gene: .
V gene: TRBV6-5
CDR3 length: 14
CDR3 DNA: TGTGCCAGCAGCGCAGGGGACGGAGCTATGAGCTACACCTTC
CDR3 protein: CASSAGDGAMSYTF

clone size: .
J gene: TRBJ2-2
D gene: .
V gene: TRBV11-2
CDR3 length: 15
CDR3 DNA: TGTGCCAGCAGCTCCGCCCAAACTGGCACCGGGGAGCTGTTTTTT
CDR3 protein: CASSSAQTGTGELFF

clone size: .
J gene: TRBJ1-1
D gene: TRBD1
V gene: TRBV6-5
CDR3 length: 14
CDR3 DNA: TGTGCCAGCACGAGGACAGGGGTGAACACTGAAGCTTTCTTT
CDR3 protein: CASTRTGVNTEAFF

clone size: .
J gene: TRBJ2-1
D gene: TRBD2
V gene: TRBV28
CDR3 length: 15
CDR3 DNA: TGTGCCAGCAGGGAAACCGGGACTAGCTACAATGAGCAGTTCTTC
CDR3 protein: CASRETGTSYNEQFF

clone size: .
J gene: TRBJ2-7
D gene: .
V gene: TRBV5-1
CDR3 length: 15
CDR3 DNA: TGCGCCAGCAGCTTGGCCTGGCAGGCCACCTACGAGCAGTACTTC
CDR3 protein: CASSLAWQATYEQYF

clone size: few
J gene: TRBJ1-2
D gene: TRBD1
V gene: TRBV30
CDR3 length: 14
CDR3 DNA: TGTGCCTGGAGTTTCCGGGACAGCTTTGGCGGCTACACCTTC
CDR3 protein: CAWSFRDSFGGYTF

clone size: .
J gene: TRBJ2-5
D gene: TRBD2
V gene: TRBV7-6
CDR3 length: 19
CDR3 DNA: TGTGCCAGCAGCGAGAGACAGGCGGGGGGGACGGGGAATTTAAAGACCCAGTACTTC
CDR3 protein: CASSERQAGGTGNLKTQYF

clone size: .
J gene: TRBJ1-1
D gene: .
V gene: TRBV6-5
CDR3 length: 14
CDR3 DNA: TGTGCCAGCAGTTACTCGCCGGGTAGCACTGAAGCTTTCTTT
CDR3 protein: CASSYSPGSTEAFF

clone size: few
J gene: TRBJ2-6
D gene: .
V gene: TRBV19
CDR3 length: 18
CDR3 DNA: TGTGCCAGTAGTCCACCTCCGGGACAAACCTCTGGGGCCAACGTCCTGACTTTC
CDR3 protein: CASSPPPGQTSGANVLTF

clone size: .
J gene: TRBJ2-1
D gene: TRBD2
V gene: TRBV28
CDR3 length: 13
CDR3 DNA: TGTGCCAGCAGCCTCGCTGGGACTAGTGGAACGTTCTTC
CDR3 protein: CASSLAGTSGTFF

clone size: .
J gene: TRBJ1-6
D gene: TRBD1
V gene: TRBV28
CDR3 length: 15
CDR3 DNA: TGTGCCAGCAGTGGGCGACAGGGGATGAATTCACCCCTCCACTTT
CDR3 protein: CASSGRQGMNSPLHF

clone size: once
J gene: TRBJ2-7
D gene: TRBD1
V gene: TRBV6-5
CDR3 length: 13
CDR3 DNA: TGTGCCAGCAGGTGGACAGGGCAATACGAGCAGTACTTC
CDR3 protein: CASRWTGQYEQYF

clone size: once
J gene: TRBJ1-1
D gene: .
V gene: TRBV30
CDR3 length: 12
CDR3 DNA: TGTGCCTGGAGCCCGACAGAAACTGAAGCTTTCTTT
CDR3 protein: CAWSPTETEAFF

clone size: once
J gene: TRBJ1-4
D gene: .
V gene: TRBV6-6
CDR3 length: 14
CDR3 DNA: TGTGCCAGCAGTTACGGAGGTGGGAATGAAAAACTGTTTTTT
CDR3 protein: CASSYGGGNEKLFF

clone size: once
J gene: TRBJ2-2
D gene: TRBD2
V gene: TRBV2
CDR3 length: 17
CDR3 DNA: TGTGCCAGCAGTGTCCCTAGCGGGAGGGGAAACACCGGGGAGCTGTTTTTT
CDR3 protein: CASSVPSGRGNTGELFF

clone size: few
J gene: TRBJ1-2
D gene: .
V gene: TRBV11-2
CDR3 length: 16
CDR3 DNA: TGTGCCAGCAGCTTAGAGGGGGGGGCAGCTAACTATGGCTACACCTTC
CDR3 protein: CASSLEGGAANYGYTF

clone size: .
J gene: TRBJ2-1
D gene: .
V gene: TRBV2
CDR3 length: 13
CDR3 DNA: TGTGCCAGCAGTGAAGGACTGAACAATGAGCAGTTCTTC
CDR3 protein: CASSEGLNNEQFF

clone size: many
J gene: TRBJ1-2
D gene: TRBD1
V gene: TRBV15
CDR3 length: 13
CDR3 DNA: TGTGCCACCAGCAGAGAACAGGGGTGGGGCTACACCTTC
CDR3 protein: CATSREQGWGYTF

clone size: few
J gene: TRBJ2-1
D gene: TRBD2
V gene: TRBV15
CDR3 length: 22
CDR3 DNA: TGTGCCACCAGCAGACCCCGGACGAACCGGCTAGCGGGAGGGAATACCTACAATGAGCAGTTCTTC
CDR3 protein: CATSRPRTNRLAGGNTYNEQFF

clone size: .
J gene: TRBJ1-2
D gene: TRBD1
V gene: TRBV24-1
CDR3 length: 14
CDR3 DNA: TGTGCCACCAGTGACGTGAACCGGGACAGCGGCTACACCTTC
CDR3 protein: CATSDVNRDSGYTF

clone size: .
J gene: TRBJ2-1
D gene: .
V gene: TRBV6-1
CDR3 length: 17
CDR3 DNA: TGTGCCAGCAGTGCCTTTGGGGCGGGGGCCACCTACAATGAGCAGTTCTTC
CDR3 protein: CASSAFGAGATYNEQFF

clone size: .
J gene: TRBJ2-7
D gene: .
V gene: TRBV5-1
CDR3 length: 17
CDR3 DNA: TGCGCCAGCAGCTTGGTCAAATCCGGGACTCTTTCCTACGAGCAGTACTTC
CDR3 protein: CASSLVKSGTLSYEQYF

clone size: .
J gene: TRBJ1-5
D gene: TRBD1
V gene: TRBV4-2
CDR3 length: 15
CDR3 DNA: TGTGCCAGCAGCCCGCCGGGACAGGGCAATCAGCCCCAGCATTTT
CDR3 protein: CASSPPGQGNQPQHF

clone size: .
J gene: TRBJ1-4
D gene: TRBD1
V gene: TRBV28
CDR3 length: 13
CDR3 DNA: TGTGCCAGCAGTCCAGGGGGCCGAGGGACACTGTTTTTT
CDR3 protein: CASSPGGRGTLFF

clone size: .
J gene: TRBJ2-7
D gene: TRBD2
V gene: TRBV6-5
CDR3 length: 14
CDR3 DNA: TGTGCCAGCAGCCCCTTCGCGGGGGCCTACGAGCAGTACTTC
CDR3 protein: CASSPFAGAYEQYF

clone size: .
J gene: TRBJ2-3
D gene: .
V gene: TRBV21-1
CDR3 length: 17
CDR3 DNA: TGTGCCAGCAGCAAAACCTCGACAGCCTGTAGCACAGATACGCAGTATTTT
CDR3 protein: CASSKTSTACSTDTQYF

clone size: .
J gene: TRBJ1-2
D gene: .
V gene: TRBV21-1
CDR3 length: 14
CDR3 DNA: TGTGCCAGCCTTCCCCGAAGGGAGGACTATGGCTACACCTTC
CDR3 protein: CASLPRREDYGYTF

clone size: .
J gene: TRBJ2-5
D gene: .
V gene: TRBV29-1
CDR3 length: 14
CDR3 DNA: TGCAGCGCCGAAACCCCAGGGTTACGAGAGACCCAGTACTTC
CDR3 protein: CSAETPGLRETQYF

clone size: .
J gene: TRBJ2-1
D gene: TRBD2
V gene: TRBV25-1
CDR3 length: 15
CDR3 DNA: TGTGCCAGCAGTGTTGGAGCGGGGGAGCTCAATGAGCAGTTCTTC
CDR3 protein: CASSVGAGELNEQFF

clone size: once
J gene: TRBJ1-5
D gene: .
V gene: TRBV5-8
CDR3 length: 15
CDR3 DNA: TGTGCCAGCAGCTTGTTTCCGGGTCGCAATCAGCCCCAGCATTTT
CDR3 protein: CASSLFPGRNQPQHF

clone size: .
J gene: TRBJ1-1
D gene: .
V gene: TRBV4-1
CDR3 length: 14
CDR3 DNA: TGCGCCAGCAGCCAAGTACAAGGGGACACTGAAGCTTTCTTT
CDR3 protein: CASSQVQGDTEAFF

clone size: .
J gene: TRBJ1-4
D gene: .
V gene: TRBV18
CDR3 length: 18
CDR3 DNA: TGTGCCAGCTCACCACCGAACAGGGACCTAGCAACTAATGAAAAACTGTTTTTT
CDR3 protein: CASSPPNRDLATNEKLFF

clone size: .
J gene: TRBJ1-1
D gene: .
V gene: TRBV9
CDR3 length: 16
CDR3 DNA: TGTGCCAGCAGCGTAGAACAGCAACCTTTGGACACTGAAGCTTTCTTT
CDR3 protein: CASSVEQQPLDTEAFF

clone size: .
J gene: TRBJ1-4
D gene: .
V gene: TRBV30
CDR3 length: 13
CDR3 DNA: TGTGCCTGGACAGGGGTAGCTAATGAAAAACTGTTTTTT
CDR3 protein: CAWTGVANEKLFF

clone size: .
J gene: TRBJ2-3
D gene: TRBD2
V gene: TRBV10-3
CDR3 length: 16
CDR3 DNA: TGTGCCATCAGTGAGGCGACTAGCGGCTACACAGATACGCAGTATTTT
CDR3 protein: CAISEATSGYTDTQYF